This T cell receptor (beta chain) stems from a study of response to subunit inactivated influenza vaccine. CDR3 size: 12 residues. Germline V gene sequence: CDR1 GTSNPN, CDR2 SVGIG (reference sequence). V lost 0 bases to trimming and J lost 16 bases; unmatched junction nucleotides: 7. Overall study results and limits: Authors proposed each seasonal influenza vaccination draws in few new T cells.

Via MiXCR, TCRdb re-called the RT-PCR reads, giving one row per CDR3 protein. The sample includes 450,000 to 600,000 distinct CDR3 sequences, roughly 8.2% of them seen just once. For this clonotype: Its antigen remains unidentified.

The sequence was obtained from a man in his fifties or sixties who received an inactivated influenza vaccine. This material consisted of PBMCs from blood, taken about 23 months after vaccination. V gene TRBV30 combines with J gene TRBJ2-1, with TRBD2 matching over 9 bases. CDR3 DNA: TGTGCCTGGAGTGTACAAGCGGGAGGTTTATTCTTC. Residues: CAWSVQAGGLFF.